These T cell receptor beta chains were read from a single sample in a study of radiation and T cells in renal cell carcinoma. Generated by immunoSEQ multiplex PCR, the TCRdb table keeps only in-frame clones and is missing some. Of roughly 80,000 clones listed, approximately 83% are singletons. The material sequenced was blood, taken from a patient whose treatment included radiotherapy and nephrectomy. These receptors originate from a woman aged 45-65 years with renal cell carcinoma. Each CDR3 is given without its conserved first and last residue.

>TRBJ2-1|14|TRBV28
ASHTSGTSSYNEQF
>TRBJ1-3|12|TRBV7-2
ASSQQGSGNTIY
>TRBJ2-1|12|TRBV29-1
SGGRTSEYNEQF
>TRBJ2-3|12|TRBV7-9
ASSSRGGTDTQY
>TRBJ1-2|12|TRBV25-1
ASQRRDGFPRYT
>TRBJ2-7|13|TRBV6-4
ASREYAGSTGEQY
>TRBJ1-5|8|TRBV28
ASWGLTQH
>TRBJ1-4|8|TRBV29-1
SGGNEKLF
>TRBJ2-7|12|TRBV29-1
SVEAWDRVYEQY
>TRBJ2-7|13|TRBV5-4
ASSFRDRGVHEQY
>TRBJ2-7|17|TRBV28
ASSSIYTLGQGRKDEQY
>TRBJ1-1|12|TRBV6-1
ASSARTGDAEAF
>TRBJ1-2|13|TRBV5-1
ASSLEAGGDYGYT
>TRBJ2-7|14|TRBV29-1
SAYNTVGDSSYEQY
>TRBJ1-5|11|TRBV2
ASSEVGNQPQH
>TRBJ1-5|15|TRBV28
ASSLSGDRDWNQPQH
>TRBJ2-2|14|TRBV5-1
ASSLNLAGSTGELF
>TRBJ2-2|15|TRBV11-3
ASSLDPLGGATGELF
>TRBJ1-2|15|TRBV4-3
ASSSGQGLGGVRGYT
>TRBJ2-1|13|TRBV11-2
ASSLGSGSSNEQF
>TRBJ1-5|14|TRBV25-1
ASSATGQGLHQPQH
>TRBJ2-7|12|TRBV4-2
ASSQRDRGGEQY
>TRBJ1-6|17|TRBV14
ASSLDRGHFEGRNSPLH
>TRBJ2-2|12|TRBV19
ASSISLNTGELF
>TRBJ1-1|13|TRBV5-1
ASNTDPGVRTEAF
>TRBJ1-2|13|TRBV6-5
ASSYSGELSYGYT
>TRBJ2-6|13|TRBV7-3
ASSLQSSGANVLT
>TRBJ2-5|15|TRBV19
ASSRLAPGTGQETQY
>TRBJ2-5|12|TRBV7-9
ASSSSGFLETQY
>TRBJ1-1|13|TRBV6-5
ASSLAGTVNTEAF
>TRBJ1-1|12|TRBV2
ASTVLGLDTEAF
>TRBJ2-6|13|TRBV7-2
ASSLAGSGANVLT
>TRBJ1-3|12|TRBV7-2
ASSLQGVRNTIY
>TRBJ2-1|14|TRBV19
ASSISETGTNNEQF
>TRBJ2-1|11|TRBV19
ASSDSRGNEQF
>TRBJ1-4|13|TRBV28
ASTNRQAANEKLF
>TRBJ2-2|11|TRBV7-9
ASRGANTGELF
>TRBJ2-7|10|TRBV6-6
ASSYPNREQY
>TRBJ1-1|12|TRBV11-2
ASSLMGGDTEAF
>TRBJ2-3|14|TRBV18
ASSSGGRAGSDTQY
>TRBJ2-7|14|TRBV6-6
ASRRGGTQSSYEQY
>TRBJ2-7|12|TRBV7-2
ASSPREGSYEQY
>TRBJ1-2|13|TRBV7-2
ASSKGQGALYGYT